Shown below are 3 T cell receptor beta chains from a single sample sequenced in a study of cytomegalovirus exposure and HLA in healthy donors. The PCR was carried out with 60 Vbeta primers and 13 Jbeta primers. Here immunoSEQ multiplex PCR was the method, and the copy in TCRdb shows in-frame clones only, minus some. The data hold 160,000 or so clones, with roughly 80% observed a single time. The source material was PBMCs. The receptors derive from a man aged 35 to 55 in good health and CMV-seronegative.

The chain combines TRBV7-3 with TRBJ2-7; 7 positions match TRBD1. CDR3 size: 15 residues. The V gene end was trimmed by 5 bases and the J gene end by 1 base; junction bases not matched to a gene: 8. Germline loops: CDR1 SGHTA, CDR2 FQGTGA. CDR3 sequence reads: CASSRGPGQSYEQYF. Here the CDR3 DNA reads TGTGCCAGCAGCCGGGGCCCGGGACAGTCCTACGAGCAGTACTTC.

V is TRBV29-1 and J is TRBJ2-6, with D hard to call. Germline V gives CDR1 SQVTM, CDR2 ANQGSEA. V was clipped by 5 bases and J by 0 bases, with 5 bases between them. This CDR3 is built from 13 residues. The CDR3, as DNA: TGCAGCGTTCCAGGCTCTGGGGCCAACGTCCTGACTTTC. Encoded protein: CSVPGSGANVLTF.

The rearrangement joins TRBV30 to TRBJ2-7; TRBD1 matches at 8 bases. The CDR3 has 17 residues. The germline V gene encodes CDR1 GTSNPN and CDR2 SVGIG (reference sequence). V shed 4 bases, J shed 0 bases, and the junction held 14 bases outside the gene matches. DNA of the CDR3: TGTGCCTGGAACAGAGGGGCAGGGCAGGGGGCCTCCTACGAGCAGTACTTC. The encoded protein is CAWNRGAGQGASYEQYF.